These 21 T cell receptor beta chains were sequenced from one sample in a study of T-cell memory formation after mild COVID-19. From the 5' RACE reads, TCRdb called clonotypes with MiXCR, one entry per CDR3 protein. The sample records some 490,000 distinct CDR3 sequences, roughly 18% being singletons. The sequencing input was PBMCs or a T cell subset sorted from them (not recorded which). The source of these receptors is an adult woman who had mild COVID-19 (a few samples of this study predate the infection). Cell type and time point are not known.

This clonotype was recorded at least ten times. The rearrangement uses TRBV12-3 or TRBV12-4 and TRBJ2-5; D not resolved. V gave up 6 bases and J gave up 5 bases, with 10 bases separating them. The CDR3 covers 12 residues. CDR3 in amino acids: CASSRGGETQYF. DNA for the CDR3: TGTGCCAGCAGCCGTGGTGGGGAGACCCAGTACTTC.

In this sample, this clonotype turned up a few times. In DNA, the CDR3 is TGTGCCAGCAGCCCAGGGGTTGGGTCCTACGAGCAGTACTTC. This gives the protein CASSPGVGSYEQYF. The J gene is TRBJ2-7, the V gene TRBV11-2, with D perhaps matching TRBD1 (6 bases). V shed 5 bases and J shed 1 base, with 12 bases lying between them. The CDR3 runs to 14 residues. CDR1 is SGHAT, CDR2 FQNNGV, per germline.

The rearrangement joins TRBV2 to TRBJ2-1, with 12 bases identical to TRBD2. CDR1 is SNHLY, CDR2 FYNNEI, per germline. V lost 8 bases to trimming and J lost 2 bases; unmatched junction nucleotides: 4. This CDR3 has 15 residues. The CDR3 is CASPRTSGAYNEQFF. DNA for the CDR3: TGTGCCAGCCCAAGGACTAGCGGGGCCTACAATGAGCAGTTCTTC.

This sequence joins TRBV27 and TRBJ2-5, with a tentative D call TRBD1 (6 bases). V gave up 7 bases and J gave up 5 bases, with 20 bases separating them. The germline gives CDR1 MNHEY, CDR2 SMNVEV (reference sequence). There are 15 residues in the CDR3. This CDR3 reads CASMGIGTPSETQYF. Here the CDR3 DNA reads TGTGCCAGCATGGGGATAGGGACACCCTCGGAGACCCAGTACTTC.

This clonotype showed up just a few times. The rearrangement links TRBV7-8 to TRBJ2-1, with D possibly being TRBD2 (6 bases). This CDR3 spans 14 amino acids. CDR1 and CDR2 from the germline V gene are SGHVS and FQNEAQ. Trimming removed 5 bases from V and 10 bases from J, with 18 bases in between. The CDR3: CASSRKSLGSEQFF. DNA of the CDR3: TGTGCCAGCAGCCGCAAGTCTCTCGGGAGCGAGCAGTTCTTC.

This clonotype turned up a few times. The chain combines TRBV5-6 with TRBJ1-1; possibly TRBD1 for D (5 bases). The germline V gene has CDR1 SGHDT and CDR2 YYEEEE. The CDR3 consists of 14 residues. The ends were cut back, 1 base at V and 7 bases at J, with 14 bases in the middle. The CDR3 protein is CASSLSRGSLEAFF. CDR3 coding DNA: TGTGCCAGCAGCTTGAGTAGGGGCTCTCTTGAAGCTTTCTTT.

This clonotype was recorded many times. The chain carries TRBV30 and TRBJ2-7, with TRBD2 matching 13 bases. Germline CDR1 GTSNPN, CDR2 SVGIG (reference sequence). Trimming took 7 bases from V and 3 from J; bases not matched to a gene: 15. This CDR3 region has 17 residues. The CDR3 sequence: CASEPGLAGSTGYEQYF. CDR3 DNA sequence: TGTGCCTCGGAGCCGGGACTAGCGGGAAGTACGGGCTACGAGCAGTACTTC.

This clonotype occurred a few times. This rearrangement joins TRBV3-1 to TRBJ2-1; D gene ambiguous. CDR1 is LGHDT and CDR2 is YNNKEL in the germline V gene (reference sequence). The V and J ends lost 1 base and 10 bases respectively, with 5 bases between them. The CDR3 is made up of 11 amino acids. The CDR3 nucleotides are TGTGCCAGCAGCCAAGCGTTGGAGCAGTTCTTC. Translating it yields CASSQALEQFF.

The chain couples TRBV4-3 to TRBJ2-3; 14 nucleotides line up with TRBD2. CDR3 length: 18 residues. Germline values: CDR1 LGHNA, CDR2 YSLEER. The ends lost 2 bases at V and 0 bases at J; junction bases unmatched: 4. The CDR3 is CASSQRRLAGGSTDTQYF. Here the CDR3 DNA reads TGCGCCAGCAGCCAAAGACGACTAGCGGGAGGGAGCACAGATACGCAGTATTTT.

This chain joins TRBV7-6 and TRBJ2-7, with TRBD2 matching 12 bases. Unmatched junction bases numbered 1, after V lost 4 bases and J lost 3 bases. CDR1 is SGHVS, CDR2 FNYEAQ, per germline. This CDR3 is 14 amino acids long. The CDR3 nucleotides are TGTGCCAGCAGCTCTAGCGGGAGGGTCTACGAGCAGTACTTC. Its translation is CASSSSGRVYEQYF.

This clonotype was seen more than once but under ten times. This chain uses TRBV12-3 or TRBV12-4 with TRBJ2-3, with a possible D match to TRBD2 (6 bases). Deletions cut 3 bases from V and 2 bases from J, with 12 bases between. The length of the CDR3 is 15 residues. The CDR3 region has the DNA TGTGCCAGCAGTTTGGGAGGCCATTACACAGATACGCAGTATTTT. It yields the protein CASSLGGHYTDTQYF.

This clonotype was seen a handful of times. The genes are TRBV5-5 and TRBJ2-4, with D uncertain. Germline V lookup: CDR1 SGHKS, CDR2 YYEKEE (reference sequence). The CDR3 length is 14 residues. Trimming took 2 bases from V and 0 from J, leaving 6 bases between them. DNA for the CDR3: TGTGCCAGCAGCTTTCCTACAGCCAAAAACATTCAGTACTTC. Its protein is CASSFPTAKNIQYF.

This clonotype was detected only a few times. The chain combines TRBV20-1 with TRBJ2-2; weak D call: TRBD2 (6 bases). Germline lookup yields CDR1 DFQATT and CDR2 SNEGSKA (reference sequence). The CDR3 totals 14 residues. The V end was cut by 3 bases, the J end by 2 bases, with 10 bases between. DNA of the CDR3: TGCAGTGCTAGGGGTAGCGGTAACACCGGGGAGCTGTTTTTT. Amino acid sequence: CSARGSGNTGELFF.

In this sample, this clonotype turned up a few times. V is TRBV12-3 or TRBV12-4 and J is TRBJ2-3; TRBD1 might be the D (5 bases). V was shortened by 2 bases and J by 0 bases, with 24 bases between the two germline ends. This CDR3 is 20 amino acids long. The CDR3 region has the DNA TGTGCCAGCAGTTTATCCAGGGTGCGAGTCGAAGGCTCTAGCACAGATACGCAGTATTTT. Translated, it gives CASSLSRVRVEGSSTDTQYF.

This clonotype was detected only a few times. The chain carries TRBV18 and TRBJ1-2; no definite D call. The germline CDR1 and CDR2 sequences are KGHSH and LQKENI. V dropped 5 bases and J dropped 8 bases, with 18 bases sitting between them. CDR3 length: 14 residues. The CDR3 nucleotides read TGTGCCAGCTCAGATGCCGGGTCAGAAGGGGGCTACACCTTC. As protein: CASSDAGSEGGYTF.

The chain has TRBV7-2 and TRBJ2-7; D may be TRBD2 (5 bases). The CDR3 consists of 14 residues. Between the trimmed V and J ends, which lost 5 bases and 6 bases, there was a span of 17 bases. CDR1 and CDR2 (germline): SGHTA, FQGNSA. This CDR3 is CASSPKVLAVEQYF. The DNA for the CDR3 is TGTGCCAGCAGCCCGAAAGTCCTAGCTGTCGAGCAGTACTTC.

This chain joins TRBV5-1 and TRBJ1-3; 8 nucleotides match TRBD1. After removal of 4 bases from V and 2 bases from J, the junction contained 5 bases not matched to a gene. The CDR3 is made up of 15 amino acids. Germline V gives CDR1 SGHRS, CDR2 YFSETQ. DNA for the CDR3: TGCGCCAGCAGCCTATCGGACAGGGCTGGAAACACCATATATTTT. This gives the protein CASSLSDRAGNTIYF.

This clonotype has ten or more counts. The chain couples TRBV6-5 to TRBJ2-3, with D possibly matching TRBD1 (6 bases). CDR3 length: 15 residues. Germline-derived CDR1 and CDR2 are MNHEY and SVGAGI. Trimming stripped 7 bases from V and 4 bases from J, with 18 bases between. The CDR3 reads CASTSLGTSADTQYF. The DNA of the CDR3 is TGTGCCAGCACTTCCTTAGGGACATCCGCAGATACGCAGTATTTT.

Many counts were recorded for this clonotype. This CDR3 is CASSVHGGYNEQFF. The CDR3 nucleotides read TGTGCCAGCAGCGTACACGGGGGTTACAATGAGCAGTTCTTC. The chain combines TRBV9 with TRBJ2-1; D is possibly TRBD2 (6 bases). Germline values: CDR1 SGDLS, CDR2 YYNGEE. CDR3 length: 14 amino acids. V shed 1 base and J shed 4 bases, with 9 bases lying between them. The full variable domain, its missing parts supplied by reference TRBV9 and TRBJ2-1, is DSGVTQTPKHLITATGQRVTLRCSPRSGDLSVYWYQQSLDQGLQFLIQYYNGEERAKGNILERFSAQQFPDLHSELNLSSLELGDSALYFCASSVHGGYNEQFFGPGTRLTVL.

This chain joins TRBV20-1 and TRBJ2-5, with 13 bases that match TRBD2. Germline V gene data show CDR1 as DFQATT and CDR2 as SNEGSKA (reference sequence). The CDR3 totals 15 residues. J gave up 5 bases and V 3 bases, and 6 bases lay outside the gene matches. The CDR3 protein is CSASGLAGVSETQYF. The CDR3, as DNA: TGCAGTGCTAGTGGACTAGCGGGAGTGAGCGAGACCCAGTACTTC.

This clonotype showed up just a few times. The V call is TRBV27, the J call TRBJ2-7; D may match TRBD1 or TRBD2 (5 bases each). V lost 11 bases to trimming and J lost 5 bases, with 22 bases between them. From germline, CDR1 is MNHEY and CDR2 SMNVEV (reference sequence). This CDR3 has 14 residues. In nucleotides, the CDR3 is TGTGCCGCCAAACGGGACCTTTCTTTTAACGAGCAGTACTTC. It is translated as CAAKRDLSFNEQYF.